One and the same sample provided the 10 T cell receptor beta chains below, sequenced in a study of response to subunit inactivated influenza vaccine. In TCRdb, the RT-PCR reads were re-called with MiXCR into one record per CDR3 protein. The table has 750,000 to 850,000 distinct CDR3 sequences, approximately 17% seen once. Material: PBMCs from blood, obtained less than 6 days after vaccination. These TCRs come from a man over 45 who received an inactivated influenza vaccine.

V is TRBV19 and J is TRBJ2-2; tentatively, D is TRBD1 or TRBD2 (6 bases each). Trimming pared 8 bases from V and 5 bases from J, leaving 15 bases between. The germline gives CDR1 LNHDA, CDR2 SQIVND (reference sequence). The CDR3 extends over 14 amino acids. CDR3 in DNA: TGTGCCAGTCGGGAGAGAGGGGGGACCGGGGAGCTGTTTTTT. This sequence encodes CASRERGGTGELFF.

The rearrangement joins TRBV2 to TRBJ2-3; D call uncertain. CDR3 length: 14 amino acids. The ends were cut back, 3 bases at V and 0 bases at J, with 7 bases in the middle. Germline CDR1 SNHLY, CDR2 FYNNEI. For the CDR3, the DNA is TGTGCCAGCAGTGATGACGGGAGCACAGATACGCAGTATTTT. This gives the protein CASSDDGSTDTQYF.

This clonotype showed up just a few times. The chain joins TRBV4-3 to TRBJ2-4; 7 bases are shared with TRBD2. CDR1 and CDR2 from the germline V gene are LGHNA and YSLEER. The CDR3 covers 16 residues. Losses at the gene ends were 1 base for V and 3 bases for J; bases not matched to a gene: 6. CDR3 sequence (DNA): TGCGCCAGCAGCCAAGGCGCGGGGGAGCTCAAAAACATTCAGTACTTC. This gives the protein CASSQGAGELKNIQYF.

This clonotype was detected only a few times. The genes are TRBV4-3 and TRBJ2-1, with 14 positions matching TRBD2. The germline V gene encodes CDR1 LGHNA and CDR2 YSLEER. V gave up 3 bases and J gave up 6 bases; unmatched junction bases: 4. The CDR3 is made up of 16 amino acids. In DNA, the CDR3 is TGCGCCAGCAGCCATCGGACTAGCGGGGGGTTCAATGAGCAGTTCTTC. Translating it yields CASSHRTSGGFNEQFF.

The V gene is TRBV7-2, the J gene TRBJ2-1; TRBD2 agrees at 7 bases. The CDR3 length is 15 residues. Germline trimming cut 5 bases from V and 5 bases from J; bases unmatched to any gene: 9. CDR1 SGHTA and CDR2 FQGNSA come from the germline V gene. CDR3 protein: CASSPYVGRDNEQFF. The CDR3 DNA follows: TGTGCCAGCAGCCCTTATGTGGGGAGGGACAATGAGCAGTTCTTC.

A note on this clonotype: This may come from a read error, since a much larger clone is one base off. V usage is TRBV6-1 and J usage is TRBJ2-7; a possible D gene is TRBD2 (5 bases). Looked up from germline, CDR1 is MNHNS and CDR2 is SASEGT. This CDR3 is 14 amino acids long. V lost 7 bases, J lost 3 bases, and 16 bases lay in between. CDR3 region: CASMDQEVYYEQYF. Written as DNA, the CDR3 is TGTGCCAGCATGGACCAGGAGGTCTACTACGAGCAGTACTTC.

This clonotype was counted a few times. The V and J genes are TRBV20-1 and TRBJ2-3; no firm D call. The CDR3 contains 12 residues. V gave up 3 bases and J gave up 3 bases, with 7 bases separating them. CDR1 and CDR2 (germline): DFQATT, SNEGSKA (reference sequence). The chain's CDR3 is CSASRQTDTQYF. The CDR3 DNA is TGCAGTGCTAGTCGCCAGACAGATACGCAGTATTTT.

The CDR3 spells CASSSPGVRNEQFF. DNA for the CDR3: TGTGCCAGCAGTTCCCCAGGGGTGCGCAATGAGCAGTTCTTC. This chain links TRBV27 with TRBJ2-1; possibly TRBD1 for D (6 bases). The CDR3 sequence is 14 residues long. The germline V gene has CDR1 MNHEY and CDR2 SMNVEV (reference sequence). V gave up 4 bases and J gave up 6 bases, with 13 bases separating them.

This rearrangement joins TRBV4-2 to TRBJ2-4; D is ambiguous. Deletions cut 0 bases from V and 7 bases from J, with 10 bases between. Looked up from germline, CDR1 is LGHNA and CDR2 is YNFKEQ. The CDR3 extends over 14 amino acids. The CDR3 nucleotides are TGTGCCAGCAGCCAAGAGTCGGCGTTGAACATTCAGTACTTC. Its translation is CASSQESALNIQYF.

V and J are TRBV20-1 and TRBJ2-3, with 11 bases that match TRBD2. The V segment lost 2 bases and the J segment 6 bases; nucleotides outside the gene matches: 4. This CDR3 region has 14 residues. CDR1 DFQATT and CDR2 SNEGSKA come from the germline V gene (reference sequence). The DNA for the CDR3 is TGCAGTGCTAGAACTAGCGGGAGAGGGGATACGCAGTATTTT. Translating gives CSARTSGRGDTQYF.